Sequencing of this T cell receptor (beta chain) was carried out in a study of cytotoxic CD8 clonotypes in ibrutinib-treated CLL. About the research overall: There were roughly 10 relapsed/refractory patients and more than 14 treatment-naive patients, and under 18 were IGHV unmutated.

Trimming took off 4 bases at V and 2 bases at J, with 15 bases between the two ends. The CDR3 extends over 15 amino acids. CDR1 and CDR2 (germline): MGHRA, YSYEKL. Measured with immunoSEQ multiplex PCR; TCRdb has only the in-frame clones, and not every one. This table holds 300,000 to 400,000 clones, about 61% found once. Sequenced here: PBMCs, sampled after 36 months of ibrutinib treatment. The J gene is TRBJ2-7, the V gene TRBV4-1; no firm D call. This receptor was taken from a human donor with chronic lymphocytic leukemia. The CDR3 DNA is TGCGCCAGCAGCCTAGGACCGAACCCCACCTACGAGCAGTACTTC. The encoded protein is CASSLGPNPTYEQYF.